The present TCR beta chain was sequenced within a study of PD-1 blockade in classical Hodgkin lymphoma. About this clone: Its antigen is not identified.

V was clipped by 5 bases and J by 0 bases, with 17 bases between them. This CDR3 has 16 residues. In germline, CDR1 is LNHNV, CDR2 YYDKDF (reference sequence). Sequencing was performed with immunoSEQ multiplex PCR; in TCRdb, only in-frame clones are kept and a portion is missing. This table holds roughly 20,000 clones, approximately 88% found once. Whole-study findings and limits: CD4+ but not CD8+ TCR diversity rose significantly by C4D1. Complete responders started with a diversity level that resembled newly diagnosed patients at baseline. Newly diagnosed patients were said to have less baseline TCR diversity than healthy donors did.

Each of the patients experienced relapse following autologous stem cell transplantation, and their brentuximab vedotin exposure differed. Source: peripheral blood mononuclear cells (PBMCs), taken at baseline. This clonotype originated in a human donor with classical Hodgkin lymphoma. This chain joins TRBV15 and TRBJ2-7; the D gene is possibly TRBD2 (6 bases). As DNA, the CDR3 is TGTGCCACCAGCGGGGGGAACAGGAGAAGCTCCTACGAGCAGTACTTC. This encodes CATSGGNRRSSYEQYF.